Listed below are T cell receptor beta chains from one sample, sequenced in a study of cytomegalovirus exposure and HLA in healthy donors. Some clones are missing from TCRdb's copy, which holds only in-frame ones; the method was immunoSEQ multiplex PCR. This table holds around 120,000 clones, about three quarters found once. The sample consisted of PBMCs. The receptors stem from a middle-aged woman in good health and CMV-seropositive. CDR3s include the opening cysteine and the closing phenylalanine or tryptophan. D genes are given only for firm matches. Clone size appears in some rows only: once, few, many, or a class for an expanded clone.

j_gene,abundance,d_gene,v_gene,CDR3aa,CDR3nt
TRBJ1-1,NA,TRBD1,TRBV7-9,CASSPRDRMNTEAFF,TGTGCCAGCTCTCCTCGGGACAGGATGAACACTGAAGCTTTCTTT
TRBJ1-5,few,NA,TRBV6-1,CASTFSDSRNQPQHF,TGTGCCAGCACATTCAGTGACAGCAGAAATCAGCCCCAGCATTTT
TRBJ1-6,NA,NA,TRBV9,CASSRSPDSNSPLHF,TGTGCCAGCAGCCGTTCCCCTGACTCGAATTCACCCCTCCACTTT
TRBJ2-1,few,TRBD2,TRBV6-1,CASSEGSGGSNEQFF,TGTGCCAGCAGTGAAGGTAGCGGGGGGTCAAATGAGCAGTTCTTC
TRBJ1-6,few,NA,TRBV12-5,CASGLDNSPLHF,TGTGCTAGTGGTTTGGATAATTCCCCCCTCCACTTT
TRBJ2-3,NA,TRBD1,TRBV6-6,CASSSNRGGTDTQYF,TGTGCCAGCAGTTCCAACAGGGGTGGCACAGATACGCAGTATTTT
TRBJ2-3,NA,NA,TRBV5-4,CASSTGRDDTQYF,TGTGCCAGCAGCACAGGGAGAGATGATACGCAGTATTTT
TRBJ2-1,NA,NA,TRBV9,CASSEGGTSGYNEQFF,TGTGCCAGCAGCGAGGGAGGGACATCTGGTTACAATGAGCAGTTCTTC
TRBJ2-7,NA,TRBD2,TRBV29-1,CSVGEGGPYEQYF,TGCAGCGTTGGCGAGGGAGGGCCTTACGAGCAGTACTTC
TRBJ2-7,few,NA,TRBV14,CASSQGLGNEQYF,TGTGCCAGCAGCCAAGGGCTTGGCAATGAGCAGTACTTC
TRBJ2-2,NA,TRBD1,TRBV9,CASSVATDRGGIGELFF,TGTGCCAGCAGCGTAGCTACAGACAGGGGGGGCATCGGGGAGCTGTTTTTT
TRBJ2-5,few,TRBD2,TRBV5-1,CASSSSPGLAGETQYF,TGCGCCAGCAGCTCCTCTCCGGGACTAGCGGGAGAGACCCAGTACTTC
TRBJ2-7,few,TRBD1,TRBV18,CASSGTGGFSYEQYF,TGTGCCAGCTCGGGGACAGGGGGCTTCTCCTACGAGCAGTACTTC
TRBJ1-1,NA,NA,TRBV5-1,CASSPNRNTEAFF,TGCGCCAGCAGCCCTAACCGGAACACTGAAGCTTTCTTT
TRBJ2-1,NA,TRBD2,TRBV30,CAWSGLAWDNEQFF,TGTGCCTGGTCGGGACTAGCGTGGGACAATGAGCAGTTCTTC
TRBJ2-5,NA,TRBD1,TRBV18,CASSPKGAPETQYF,TGTGCCAGCTCACCAAAGGGGGCCCCAGAGACCCAGTACTTC
TRBJ2-7,NA,TRBD1,TRBV7-2,CASSSGTGGYEQYF,TGTGCCAGCAGTTCCGGGACAGGGGGGTACGAGCAGTACTTC
TRBJ1-1,NA,NA,TRBV15,CATSRDRSQASEAFF,TGTGCCACCAGCAGAGATCGCAGCCAGGCGTCTGAAGCTTTCTTT
TRBJ2-3,NA,NA,TRBV29-1,CSVGESGTDTQYF,TGCAGCGTTGGTGAGAGCGGCACAGATACGCAGTATTTT
TRBJ1-5,NA,TRBD1,TRBV7-9,CASRRQGENQPQHF,TGTGCCAGCCGAAGACAGGGAGAAAATCAGCCCCAGCATTTT
TRBJ2-7,few,TRBD1,TRBV30,CAWSPMGTGAYEQYF,TGTGCCTGGAGTCCAATGGGGACAGGGGCCTACGAGCAGTACTTC
TRBJ1-4,NA,NA,TRBV9,CASSHGGRATNEKLFF,TGTGCCAGCAGCCACGGAGGGCGCGCAACTAATGAAAAACTGTTTTTT
TRBJ1-6,NA,NA,TRBV5-6,CASSPSGAGASPLHF,TGTGCCAGCAGCCCCAGTGGGGCAGGGGCTTCACCCCTCCACTTT
TRBJ2-1,NA,TRBD2,TRBV10-3,CAISESSLAGRDEQFF,TGTGCCATCAGTGAGTCGTCGCTAGCGGGACGGGATGAGCAGTTCTTC
TRBJ2-7,NA,NA,TRBV27,CASSPDRLYEQYF,TGTGCCAGCAGTCCGGACAGACTCTACGAGCAGTACTTC
TRBJ1-2,NA,TRBD1,TRBV4-1,CASSQTGGLGYTF,TGCGCCAGCAGCCAGACAGGGGGTTTGGGCTACACCTTC
TRBJ2-3,NA,TRBD1,TRBV4-1,CASSQEWDRGDTQYF,TGCGCCAGCAGCCAAGAGTGGGACAGGGGGGATACGCAGTATTTT
TRBJ1-4,NA,TRBD1,TRBV5-1,CASSDPQGANEKLFF,TGCGCCAGCAGCGACCCCCAGGGGGCTAATGAAAAACTGTTTTTT
TRBJ1-3,NA,NA,TRBV2,CASRRESSGNTIYF,TGTGCCAGCAGGAGGGAGAGCTCTGGAAACACCATATATTTT
TRBJ1-2,NA,TRBD1,TRBV5-6,CASSLSQGGGYTF,TGTGCCAGCAGCCTCTCACAGGGGGGCGGCTACACCTTC